The present T cell receptor (beta chain) was sequenced within a study of blood T cells in healthy people across ages. Germline CDR1 and CDR2: SGHTA and FQGNSA. The CDR3 extends over 15 amino acids. As concerns this clonotype: The target antigen is unknown. The junction and the germline gene differ at one end; a read error may be behind it.

Study-wide findings and caveats: Older age coincided with a roughly linear decline in TCR beta diversity per million T cells.

Alongside a J-beta primer mix, a sample-barcoded 5' primer served in a second PCR lasting 7 to 11 cycles. The yield of each sample was at least 2.5 million CDR3-containing paired-end reads. MiXCR, run by TCRdb on the 5' RACE reads, gives a single entry per CDR3 protein. The sample gives 1.5 million to 1.9 million distinct CDR3 sequences, approximately 42% of which show up once; roughly 3.7% is in the top ten. The sequenced material came from blood. The chain links TRBV7-2 to TRBJ2-3; 8 bases agree with TRBD1. This clonotype was sampled from a young woman in good health. CDR3 coding DNA: TGTGCCGGCAGCTTAGTACAGGGGGGCACAGATACGCAGTATTTT. This codes for CAGSLVQGGTDTQYF.